This is a list of T cell receptor beta chains from one sample in a study of vaccination effects on CD4 cells after COVID-19. Here immunoSEQ multiplex PCR was the method, and the copy in TCRdb shows in-frame clones only, minus some. The sample carries fewer than 65,000 clones, roughly 79% recorded once. These receptors' antigens are unknown. The source material was CD4+ T cells from PBMCs cultured with HCoV-229E spike peptides, sampled before COVID-19 vaccination. The receptors were sampled from a human donor who received a COVID-19 vaccine. The CDR3 runs from the conserved cysteine through the conserved F or W. A D gene is named only where the DNA matches it firmly. Size is stated for part of the rows, as once, few or many counts, or as a class when the clone is expanded.

CATSERRQGSFFTNTGELFF	TGTGCCACCAGTGAAAGACGACAGGGGTCTTTTTTTACGAACACCGGGGAGCTGTTTTTT	TRBV24-1	TRBJ2-2	TRBD1	-
CASSQNVLIPGQGYNEQFF	TGCGCCAGCAGCCAGAACGTGCTGATACCGGGACAGGGTTACAATGAGCAGTTCTTC	TRBV4-1	TRBJ2-1	TRBD1	few
CASSESPGYGYTF	TGTGCCAGCAGTGAATCGCCAGGTTATGGCTACACCTTC	TRBV6-4	TRBJ1-2	-	-
CASSPDRVPNEKLFF	TGTGCCAGCAGCCCGGACAGGGTTCCTAATGAAAAACTGTTTTTT	TRBV6-4	TRBJ1-4	TRBD1	-
CSVGTQNTGELFF	TGCAGCGTTGGGACACAGAACACCGGGGAGCTGTTTTTT	TRBV29-1	TRBJ2-2	-	-
CASSASLNYGYTF	TGTGCCAGTAGTGCGTCCCTTAACTATGGCTACACCTTC	TRBV19	TRBJ1-2	-	-
CASSLVGSNTEAFF	TGCGCCAGCAGCTTGGTAGGGTCGAACACTGAAGCTTTCTTT	TRBV5-1	TRBJ1-1	-	-
CSVREAGQGAYGYTF	TGCAGCGTCCGGGAAGCGGGACAGGGGGCTTATGGCTACACCTTC	TRBV29-1	TRBJ1-2	TRBD1	-
CASSLDSYGYTF	TGTGCCAGCAGTTTGGACAGCTATGGCTACACCTTC	TRBV6-2/TRBV6-3	TRBJ1-2	-	-
CASSPIGQGLNYGYTF	TGTGCCAGCTCACCGATAGGACAGGGGCTGAACTATGGCTACACCTTC	TRBV18	TRBJ1-2	TRBD1	-
CASSVGANYNSPLHF	TGTGCCAGCAGCGTAGGGGCGAACTATAATTCACCCCTCCACTTT	TRBV9	TRBJ1-6	-	-
CASSWRVGENTEAFF	TGTGCCAGCAGCTGGAGGGTGGGGGAGAACACTGAAGCTTTCTTT	TRBV5-6	TRBJ1-1	-	-
CASSLTVWGYGYTF	TGTGCCAGCAGCTTAACTGTGTGGGGGTATGGCTACACCTTC	TRBV5-4	TRBJ1-2	-	-
CASSSYIGEQFF	TGTGCCAGCAGCTCCTACATAGGTGAGCAGTTCTTC	TRBV7-2	TRBJ2-1	-	large
CASSLGQGGGYGYTF	TGCGCCAGCAGCTTGGGACAGGGCGGCGGCTATGGCTACACCTTC	TRBV5-1	TRBJ1-2	TRBD1	-
CASSLLRQAEIPGYTF	TGCGCCAGCAGCTTGTTGCGACAGGCCGAAATACCGGGCTACACCTTC	TRBV5-1	TRBJ1-2	-	-
CASSFAGAEVTEAFF	TGCGCCAGCAGCTTCGCGGGAGCGGAGGTCACTGAAGCTTTCTTT	TRBV5-1	TRBJ1-1	-	-
CASSVQSYPQETQYF	TGCGCCAGCAGCGTACAGTCTTACCCACAAGAGACCCAGTACTTC	TRBV4-1	TRBJ2-5	-	-
CASSQATKGSYNSPLHF	TGTGCCAGCAGCCAGGCTACCAAGGGGTCCTATAATTCACCCCTCCACTTT	TRBV3-1/TRBV3-2	TRBJ1-6	-	-
CASSLTEHGGTTEAFF	TGTGCCAGCAGCTTGACGGAACACGGAGGAACGACTGAAGCTTTCTTT	TRBV7-9	TRBJ1-1	-	-
CANQFQLGNEQFF	TGTGCCAACCAATTCCAACTGGGCAATGAGCAGTTCTTC	TRBV19	TRBJ2-1	-	-
CSVEIGGRQNTEAFF	TGCAGCGTTGAAATCGGGGGCCGACAGAACACTGAAGCTTTCTTT	TRBV29-1	TRBJ1-1	-	-
CLGGTALANYGYTF	TGTTTAGGGGGGACTGCTCTAGCTAACTATGGCTACACCTTC	TRBV7-9	TRBJ1-2	-	-
CASSQGGDGYNSPLHF	TGCGCCAGCAGCCAAGGCGGGGATGGCTATAATTCACCCCTCCACTTT	TRBV4-1	TRBJ1-6	-	once
CASSFQGQNTGELFF	TGTGCCAGCAGCTTCCAGGGACAGAACACCGGGGAGCTGTTTTTT	TRBV7-2	TRBJ2-2	-	-
CASSRKGGRGEAFF	TGTGCCAGCAGTCGAAAAGGGGGCCGAGGTGAAGCTTTCTTT	TRBV3-1/TRBV3-2	TRBJ1-1	TRBD1	-
CASSLLVGQGSNEQFF	TGCGCCAGCAGCTTGTTGGTGGGACAGGGCTCCAATGAGCAGTTCTTC	TRBV5-1	TRBJ2-1	TRBD1	-
CASSPGTSGADTQYF	TGTGCCAGCAGCCCTGGGACTAGCGGAGCAGATACGCAGTATTTT	TRBV4-2	TRBJ2-3	TRBD2	-
CASSQSRQENSYNEQFF	TGCGCCAGCAGTCAATCAAGACAGGAGAACTCCTACAATGAGCAGTTCTTC	TRBV23-1	TRBJ2-1	-	-
CASSLGGLQPYGYTF	TGCGCCAGCAGCTTGGGGGGACTGCAGCCCTATGGCTACACCTTC	TRBV5-1	TRBJ1-2	-	-
CASTLWTEAFF	TGTGCCAGCACCCTGTGGACTGAAGCTTTCTTT	TRBV5-8	TRBJ1-1	-	-
CASSLGTASNYGYTF	TGTGCCAGCAGCTTAGGGACGGCATCTAACTATGGCTACACCTTC	TRBV7-2	TRBJ1-2	-	-
CASSLLRDSSYNEQFF	TGTGCCAGCAGCTTACTGCGGGATAGCTCCTACAATGAGCAGTTCTTC	TRBV11-2	TRBJ2-1	-	-
CASSPDGTGELFF	TGTGCCAGCAGCCCCGACGGCACCGGGGAGCTGTTTTTT	TRBV7-3	TRBJ2-2	-	-
CASSSTGGANEKLFF	TGTGCCAGCAGCTCCACAGGGGGTGCTAATGAAAAACTGTTTTTT	TRBV7-3	TRBJ1-4	TRBD1	-
CASSPRVQETQYF	TGCGCCAGCAGCCCCCGGGTCCAAGAGACCCAGTACTTC	TRBV5-1	TRBJ2-5	-	once
CASSWNVRQGNIGNYGYTF	TGCGCCAGCAGCTGGAATGTACGACAGGGTAACATCGGTAACTATGGCTACACCTTC	TRBV5-1	TRBJ1-2	TRBD1	-
CASSEAGGNREKLFF	TGTGCCAGCAGTGAAGCGGGGGGTAATCGTGAAAAACTGTTTTTT	TRBV6-1	TRBJ1-4	-	-
CASRGQGFSTDTQYF	TGTGCCAGCAGGGGACAGGGGTTCAGCACAGATACGCAGTATTTT	TRBV6-4	TRBJ2-3	TRBD1	-
CASSVGTSGGARETQYF	TGTGCCAGCAGCGTAGGGACTAGCGGGGGGGCCCGAGAGACCCAGTACTTC	TRBV9	TRBJ2-5	TRBD2	-
CASSPLGVNTEAFF	TGTGCCAGCTCACCACTCGGGGTGAACACTGAAGCTTTCTTT	TRBV18	TRBJ1-1	-	-